The clone carrying this T cell receptor (beta chain) was seen at least ten times. Its antigen is unknown. This entry is derived from a study of CD8+CD57+ T cells in acquired aplastic anemia. Study observations and caveats: Patients and controls shared 25 to 35 CD8+ CDR3 sequences, highly expressed in patients.

Trimming removed 4 bases at V and 6 bases at J, with 19 bases between. CDR1 SGHKS and CDR2 YYEKEE come from the germline V gene (reference sequence). The CDR3 loop spans 16 amino acids. The use of genomic DNA as template underpinned the TCR beta VDJ and CDR3 profiling. Each CDR3 protein is one row after TCRdb ran MiXCR on the reads. In the table there are hundreds of thousands of distinct CDR3 sequences, about 70% of which are singletons. V is TRBV5-5 and J is TRBJ2-2, with D unclear. Specimen: sorted CD4+, CD8+, or CD8+CD57+ T cells (not recorded which) from PBMCs. The sequence was collected from a human donor in good health, serving as a control. This chain's CDR3 is CASSLGHDILPGELFF. The CDR3 DNA reads TGTGCCAGCAGCCTCGGGCACGATATCTTACCCGGGGAGCTGTTTTTT.